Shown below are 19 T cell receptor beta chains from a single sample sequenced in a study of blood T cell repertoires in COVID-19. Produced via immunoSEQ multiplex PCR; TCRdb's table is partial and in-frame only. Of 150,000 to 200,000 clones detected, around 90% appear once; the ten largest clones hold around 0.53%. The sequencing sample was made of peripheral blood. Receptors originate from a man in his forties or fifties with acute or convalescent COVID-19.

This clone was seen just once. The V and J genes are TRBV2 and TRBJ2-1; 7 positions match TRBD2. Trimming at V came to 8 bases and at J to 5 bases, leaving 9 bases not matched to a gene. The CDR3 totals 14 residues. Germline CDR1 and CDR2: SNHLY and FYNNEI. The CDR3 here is CASHHGTNDNEQFF. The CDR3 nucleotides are TGTGCCAGCCATCACGGGACTAACGACAATGAGCAGTTCTTC.

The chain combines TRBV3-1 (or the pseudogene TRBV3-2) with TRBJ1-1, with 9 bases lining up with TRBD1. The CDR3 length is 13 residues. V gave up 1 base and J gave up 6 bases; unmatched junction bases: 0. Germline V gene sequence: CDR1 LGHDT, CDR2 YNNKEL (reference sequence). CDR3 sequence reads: CASSQGQGAEAFF. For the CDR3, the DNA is TGTGCCAGCAGCCAAGGACAGGGGGCTGAAGCTTTCTTT.

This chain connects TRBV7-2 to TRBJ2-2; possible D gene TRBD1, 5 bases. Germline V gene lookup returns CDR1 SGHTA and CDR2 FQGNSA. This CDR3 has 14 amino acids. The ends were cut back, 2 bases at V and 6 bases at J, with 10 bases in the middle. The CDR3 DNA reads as TGTGCCAGCAGCTTATTCAGGGCAGCCGGGGAGCTGTTTTTT. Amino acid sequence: CASSLFRAAGELFF.

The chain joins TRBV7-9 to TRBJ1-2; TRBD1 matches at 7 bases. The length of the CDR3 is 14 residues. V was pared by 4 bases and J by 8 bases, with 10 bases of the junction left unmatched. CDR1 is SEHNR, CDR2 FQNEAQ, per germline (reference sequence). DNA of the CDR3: TGTGCCAGCAGCTCTACAGGGGCAGTGAGGGGCTACACCTTC. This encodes CASSSTGAVRGYTF. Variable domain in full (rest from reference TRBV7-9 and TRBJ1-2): DTGVSQNPRHKITKRGQNVTFRCDPISEHNRLYWYRQTLGQGPEFLTYFQNEAQLEKSRLLSDRFSAERPKGSFSTLEIQRTEQGDSAMYLCASSSTGAVRGYTFGSGTRLTVV.

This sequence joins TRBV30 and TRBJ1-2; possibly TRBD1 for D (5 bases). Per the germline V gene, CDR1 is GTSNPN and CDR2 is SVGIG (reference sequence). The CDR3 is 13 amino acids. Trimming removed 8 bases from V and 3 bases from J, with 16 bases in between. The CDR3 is CALGEGWDYGYTF. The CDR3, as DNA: TGTGCCCTAGGGGAGGGGTGGGACTATGGCTACACCTTC.

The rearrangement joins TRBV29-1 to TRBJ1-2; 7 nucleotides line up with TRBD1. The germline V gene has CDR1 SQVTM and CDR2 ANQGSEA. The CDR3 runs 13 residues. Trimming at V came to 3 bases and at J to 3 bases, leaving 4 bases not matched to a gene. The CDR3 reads CSVDEGADYGYTF. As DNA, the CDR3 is TGCAGCGTTGACGAGGGGGCGGACTATGGCTACACCTTC.

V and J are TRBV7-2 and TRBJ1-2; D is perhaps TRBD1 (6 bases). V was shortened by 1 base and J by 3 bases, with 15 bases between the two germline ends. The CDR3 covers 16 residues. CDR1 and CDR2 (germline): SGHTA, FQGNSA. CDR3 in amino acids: CASSLGVIGTYYGYTF. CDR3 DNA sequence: TGTGCCAGCAGCTTAGGGGTAATCGGGACATACTATGGCTACACCTTC.

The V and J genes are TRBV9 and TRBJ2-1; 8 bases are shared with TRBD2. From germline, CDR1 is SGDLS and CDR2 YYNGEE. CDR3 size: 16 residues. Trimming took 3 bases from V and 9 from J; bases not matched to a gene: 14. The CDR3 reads CASSAGLAGALGEQFF. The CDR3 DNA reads TGTGCCAGCAGCGCCGGGCTAGCGGGCGCGCTCGGTGAGCAGTTCTTC.

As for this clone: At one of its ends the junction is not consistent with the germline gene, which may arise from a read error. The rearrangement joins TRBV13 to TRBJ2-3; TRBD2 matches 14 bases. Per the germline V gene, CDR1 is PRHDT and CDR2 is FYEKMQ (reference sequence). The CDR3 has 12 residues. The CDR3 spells CASSLRTSGRRF. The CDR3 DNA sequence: TGTGCCAGCAGCTTAAGGACTAGCGGGAGGAGGTTT.

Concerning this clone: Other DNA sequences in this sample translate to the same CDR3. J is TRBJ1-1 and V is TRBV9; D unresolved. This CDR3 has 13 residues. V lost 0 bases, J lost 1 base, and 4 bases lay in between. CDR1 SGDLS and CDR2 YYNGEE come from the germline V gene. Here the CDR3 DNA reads TGTGCCAGCAGCGTAGCAGGGAACACTGAAGCTTTCTTT. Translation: CASSVAGNTEAFF.

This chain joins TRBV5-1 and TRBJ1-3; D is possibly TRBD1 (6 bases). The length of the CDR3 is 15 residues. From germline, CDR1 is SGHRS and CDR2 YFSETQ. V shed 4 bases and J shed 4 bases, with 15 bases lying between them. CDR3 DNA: TGCGCCAGCAGCCTACAACAGGGAACAGGAAACACCATATATTTT. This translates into CASSLQQGTGNTIYF.

This CDR3 is CASSKEGKGAMNTEAFF. CDR3 coding DNA: TGTGCCAGCAGCAAAGAGGGGAAGGGGGCCATGAACACTGAAGCTTTCTTT. The chain couples TRBV21-1 to TRBJ1-1; the table assigns TRBD1, which was not confirmed against the DNA. TRBV21-1 is flagged as a pseudogene. This CDR3 has 17 residues.

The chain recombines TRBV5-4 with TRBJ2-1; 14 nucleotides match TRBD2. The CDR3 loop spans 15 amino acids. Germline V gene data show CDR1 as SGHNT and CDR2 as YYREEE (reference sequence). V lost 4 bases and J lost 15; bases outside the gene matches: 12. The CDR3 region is CASSSTPGLAGVGFF. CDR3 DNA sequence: TGTGCCAGCAGCAGCACACCGGGACTAGCGGGAGTTGGGTTCTTC.

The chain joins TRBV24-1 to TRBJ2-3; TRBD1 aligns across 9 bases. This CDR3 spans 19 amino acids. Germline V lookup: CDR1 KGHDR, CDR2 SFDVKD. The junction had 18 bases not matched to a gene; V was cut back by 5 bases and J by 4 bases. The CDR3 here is CATSGDRDRAYLFADTQYF. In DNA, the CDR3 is TGTGCCACCAGTGGAGACCGGGACAGGGCTTATCTTTTCGCAGATACGCAGTATTTT.

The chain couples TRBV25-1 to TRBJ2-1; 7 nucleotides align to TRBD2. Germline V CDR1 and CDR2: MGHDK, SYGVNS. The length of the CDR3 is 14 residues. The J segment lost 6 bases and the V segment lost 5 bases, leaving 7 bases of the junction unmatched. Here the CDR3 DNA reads TGTGCCAGCAGTAAGAGCGGGACCCTCAATGAGCAGTTCTTC. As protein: CASSKSGTLNEQFF.

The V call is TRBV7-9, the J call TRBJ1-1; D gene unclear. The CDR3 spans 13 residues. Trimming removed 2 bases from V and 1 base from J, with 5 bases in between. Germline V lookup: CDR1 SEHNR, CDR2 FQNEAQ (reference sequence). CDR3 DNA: TGTGCCAGCAGCTTAAACAAGAACACTGAAGCTTTCTTT. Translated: CASSLNKNTEAFF.

The CDR3 DNA sequence: TGTGCCTGGAGTACGGCGGGCATTCAGTACTTC. Its protein product is CAWSTAGIQYF. The rearrangement uses TRBV30 and TRBJ2-4; D might be TRBD2 (5 bases). The CDR3 covers 11 residues. V lost 2 bases to trimming and J lost 9 bases, with 8 bases between them. Germline values: CDR1 GTSNPN, CDR2 SVGIG (reference sequence). Combining the CDR3 with reference TRBV30 and TRBJ2-4 gives the whole variable domain SQTIHQWPATLVQPVGSPLSLECTVEGTSNPNLYWYRQAAGRGLQLLFYSVGIGQISSEVPQNLSASRPQDRQFILSSKKLLLSDSGFYLCAWSTAGIQYFGAGTRLSVL.

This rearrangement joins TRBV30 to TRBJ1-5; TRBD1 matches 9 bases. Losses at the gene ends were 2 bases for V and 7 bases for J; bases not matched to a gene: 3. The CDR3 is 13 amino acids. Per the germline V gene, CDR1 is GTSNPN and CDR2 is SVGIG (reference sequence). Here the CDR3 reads CAWSWDRAQPQHF. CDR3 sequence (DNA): TGTGCCTGGAGTTGGGACAGGGCACAGCCCCAGCATTTT.

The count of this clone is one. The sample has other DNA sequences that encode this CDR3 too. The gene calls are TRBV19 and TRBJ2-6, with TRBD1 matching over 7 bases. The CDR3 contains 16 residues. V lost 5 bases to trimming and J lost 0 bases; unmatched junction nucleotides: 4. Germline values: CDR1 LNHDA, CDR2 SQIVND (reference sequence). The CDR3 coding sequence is TGTGCCAGTAGTCCAGACAGGGACTCTGGGGCCAACGTCCTGACTTTC. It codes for CASSPDRDSGANVLTF.